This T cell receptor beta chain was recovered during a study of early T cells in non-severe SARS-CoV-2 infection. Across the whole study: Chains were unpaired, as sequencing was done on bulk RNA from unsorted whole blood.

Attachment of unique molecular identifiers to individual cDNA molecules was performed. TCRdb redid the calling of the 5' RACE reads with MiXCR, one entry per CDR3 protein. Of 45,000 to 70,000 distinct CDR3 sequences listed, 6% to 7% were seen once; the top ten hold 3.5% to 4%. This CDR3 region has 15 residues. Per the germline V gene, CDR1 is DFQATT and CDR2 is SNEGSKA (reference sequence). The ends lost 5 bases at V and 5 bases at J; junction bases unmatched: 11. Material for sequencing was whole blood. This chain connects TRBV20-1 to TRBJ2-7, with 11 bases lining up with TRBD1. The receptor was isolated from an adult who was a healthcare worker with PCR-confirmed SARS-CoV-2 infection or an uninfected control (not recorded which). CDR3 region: CSAQNRDRGTNEQYF. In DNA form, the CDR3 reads TGCAGTGCTCAAAACCGGGACAGGGGGACCAACGAGCAGTACTTC.